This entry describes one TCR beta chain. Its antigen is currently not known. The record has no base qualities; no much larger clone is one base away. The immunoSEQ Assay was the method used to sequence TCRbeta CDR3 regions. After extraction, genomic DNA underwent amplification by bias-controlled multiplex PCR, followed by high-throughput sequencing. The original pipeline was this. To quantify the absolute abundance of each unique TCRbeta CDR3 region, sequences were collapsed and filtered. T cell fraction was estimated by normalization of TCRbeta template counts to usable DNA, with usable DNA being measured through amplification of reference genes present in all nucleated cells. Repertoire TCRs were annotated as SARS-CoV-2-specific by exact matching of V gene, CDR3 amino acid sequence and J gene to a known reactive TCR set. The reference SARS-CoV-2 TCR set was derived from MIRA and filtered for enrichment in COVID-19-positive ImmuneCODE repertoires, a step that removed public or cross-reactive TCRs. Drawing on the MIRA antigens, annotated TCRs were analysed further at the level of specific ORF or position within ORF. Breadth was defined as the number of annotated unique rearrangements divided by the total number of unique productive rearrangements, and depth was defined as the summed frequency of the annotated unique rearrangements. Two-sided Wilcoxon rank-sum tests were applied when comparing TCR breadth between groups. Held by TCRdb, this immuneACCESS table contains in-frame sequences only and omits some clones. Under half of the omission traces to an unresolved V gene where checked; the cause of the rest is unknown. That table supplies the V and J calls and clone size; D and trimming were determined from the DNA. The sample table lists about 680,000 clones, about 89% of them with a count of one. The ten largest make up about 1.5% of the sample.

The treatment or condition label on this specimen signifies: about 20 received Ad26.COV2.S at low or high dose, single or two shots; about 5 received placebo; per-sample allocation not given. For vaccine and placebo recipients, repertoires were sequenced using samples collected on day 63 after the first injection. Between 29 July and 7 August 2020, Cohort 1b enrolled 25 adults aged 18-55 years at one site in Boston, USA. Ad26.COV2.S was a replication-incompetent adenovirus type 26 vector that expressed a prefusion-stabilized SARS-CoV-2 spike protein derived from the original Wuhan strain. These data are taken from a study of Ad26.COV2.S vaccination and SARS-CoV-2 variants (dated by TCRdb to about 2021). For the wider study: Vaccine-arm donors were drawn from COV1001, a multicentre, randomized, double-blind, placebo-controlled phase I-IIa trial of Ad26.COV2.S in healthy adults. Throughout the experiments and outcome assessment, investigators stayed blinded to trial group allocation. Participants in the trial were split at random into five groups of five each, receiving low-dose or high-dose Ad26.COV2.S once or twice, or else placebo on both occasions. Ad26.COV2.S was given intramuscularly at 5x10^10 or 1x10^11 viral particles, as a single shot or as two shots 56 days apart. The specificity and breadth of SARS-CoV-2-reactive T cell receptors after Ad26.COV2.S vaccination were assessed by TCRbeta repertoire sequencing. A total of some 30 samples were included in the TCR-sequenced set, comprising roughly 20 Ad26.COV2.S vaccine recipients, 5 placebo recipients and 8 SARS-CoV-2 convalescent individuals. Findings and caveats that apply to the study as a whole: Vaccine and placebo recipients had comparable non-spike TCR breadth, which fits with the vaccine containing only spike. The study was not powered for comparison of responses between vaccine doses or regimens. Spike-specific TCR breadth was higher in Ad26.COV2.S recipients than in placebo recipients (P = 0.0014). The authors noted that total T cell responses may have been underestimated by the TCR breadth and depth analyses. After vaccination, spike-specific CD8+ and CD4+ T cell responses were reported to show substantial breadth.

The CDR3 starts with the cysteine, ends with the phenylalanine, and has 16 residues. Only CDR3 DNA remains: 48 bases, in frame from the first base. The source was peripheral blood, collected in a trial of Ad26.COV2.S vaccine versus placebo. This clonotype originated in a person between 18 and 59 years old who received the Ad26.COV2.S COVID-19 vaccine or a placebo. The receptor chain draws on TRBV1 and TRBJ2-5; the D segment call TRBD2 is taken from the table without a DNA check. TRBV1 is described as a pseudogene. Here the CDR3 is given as CTSSPLAGLAAETQYF. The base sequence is TGCACCAGCAGCCCCTTGGCGGGACTAGCGGCGGAGACCCAGTACTTC.